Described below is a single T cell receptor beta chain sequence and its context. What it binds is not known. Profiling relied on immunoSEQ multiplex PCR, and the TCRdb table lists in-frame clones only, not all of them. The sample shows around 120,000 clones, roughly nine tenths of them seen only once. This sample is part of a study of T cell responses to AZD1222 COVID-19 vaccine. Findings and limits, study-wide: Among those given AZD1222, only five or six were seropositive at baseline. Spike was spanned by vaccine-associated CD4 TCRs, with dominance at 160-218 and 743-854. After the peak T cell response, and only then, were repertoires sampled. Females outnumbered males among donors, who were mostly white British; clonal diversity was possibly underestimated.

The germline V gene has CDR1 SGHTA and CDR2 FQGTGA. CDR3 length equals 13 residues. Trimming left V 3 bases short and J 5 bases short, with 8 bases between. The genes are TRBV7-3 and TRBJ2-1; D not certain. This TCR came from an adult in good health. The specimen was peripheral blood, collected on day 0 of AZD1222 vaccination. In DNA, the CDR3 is TGTGCCAGCAGCTTCCCGGACCACAATGAGCAGTTCTTC. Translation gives CASSFPDHNEQFF. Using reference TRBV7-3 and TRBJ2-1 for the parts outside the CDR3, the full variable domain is GAGVSQTPSNKVTEKGKYVELRCDPISGHTALYWYRQSLGQGPEFLIYFQGTGAADDSGLPNDRFFAVRPEGSVSTLKIQRTERGDSAVYLCASSFPDHNEQFFGPGTRLTVL.